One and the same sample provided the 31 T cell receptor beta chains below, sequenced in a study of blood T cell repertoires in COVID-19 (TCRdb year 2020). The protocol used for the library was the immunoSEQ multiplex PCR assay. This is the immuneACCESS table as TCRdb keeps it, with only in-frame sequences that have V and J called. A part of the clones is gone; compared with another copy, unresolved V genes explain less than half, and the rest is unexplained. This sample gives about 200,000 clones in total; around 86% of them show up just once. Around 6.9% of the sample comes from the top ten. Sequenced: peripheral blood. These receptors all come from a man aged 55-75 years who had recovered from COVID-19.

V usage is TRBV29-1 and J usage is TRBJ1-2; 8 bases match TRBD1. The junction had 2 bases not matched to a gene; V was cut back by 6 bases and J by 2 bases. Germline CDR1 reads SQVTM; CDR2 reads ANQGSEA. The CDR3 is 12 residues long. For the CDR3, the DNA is TGCAGCGTGGCAGGGGGCAACTATGGCTACACCTTC. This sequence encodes CSVAGGNYGYTF.

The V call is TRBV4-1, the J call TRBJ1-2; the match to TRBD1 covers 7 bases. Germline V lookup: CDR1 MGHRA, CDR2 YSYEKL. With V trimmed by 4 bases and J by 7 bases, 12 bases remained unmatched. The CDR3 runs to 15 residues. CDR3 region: CASSPTLNDRAGYTF. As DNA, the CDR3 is TGCGCCAGCAGCCCTACGTTAAACGACAGGGCTGGCTACACCTTC.

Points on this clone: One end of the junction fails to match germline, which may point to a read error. CDR3 nucleotides: TGTGCCAGCAGTTTGGGACAGGGGGCATACGAGCAGTACTTC. As protein: CASSLGQGAYEQYF. The rearrangement joins TRBV5-6 to TRBJ2-7, with TRBD1 matching 12 bases. There are 14 residues in the CDR3. CDR1 and CDR2 (germline): SGHDT, YYEEEE.

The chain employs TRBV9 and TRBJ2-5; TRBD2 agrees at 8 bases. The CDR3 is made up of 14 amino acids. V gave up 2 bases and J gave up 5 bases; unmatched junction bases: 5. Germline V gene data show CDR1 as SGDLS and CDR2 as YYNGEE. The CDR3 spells CASSVGGGRETQYF. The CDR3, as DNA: TGTGCCAGCAGCGTCGGCGGGGGGAGGGAGACCCAGTACTTC. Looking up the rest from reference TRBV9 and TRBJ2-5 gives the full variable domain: DSGVTQTPKHLITATGQRVTLRCSPRSGDLSVYWYQQSLDQGLQFLIQYYNGEERAKGNILERFSAQQFPDLHSELNLSSLELGDSALYFCASSVGGGRETQYFGPGTRLLVL.

The CDR3 loop reads CASSLGPDYGYTF. CDR3 nucleotide sequence: TGTGCCAGCAGCTTAGGGCCAGACTATGGCTACACCTTC. The chain links TRBV7-9 to TRBJ1-2; D gene ambiguous. Germline V gene lookup returns CDR1 SEHNR and CDR2 FQNEAQ (reference sequence). With 1 base removed from V and 3 bases from J, the gap between germline ends came to 6 bases. The CDR3 contains 13 residues.

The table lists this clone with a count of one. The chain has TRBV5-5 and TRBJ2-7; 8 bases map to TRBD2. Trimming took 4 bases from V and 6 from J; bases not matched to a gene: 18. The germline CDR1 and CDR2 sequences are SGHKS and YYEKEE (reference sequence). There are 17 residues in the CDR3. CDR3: CASSPEAGGVGWREQYF. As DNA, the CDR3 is TGTGCCAGCAGCCCAGAGGCGGGGGGCGTTGGTTGGCGCGAGCAGTACTTC.

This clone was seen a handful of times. CDR3 sequence: CASSLRASYEQYF. For the CDR3, the DNA is TGTGCCAGCAGTTTAAGAGCCTCATACGAGCAGTACTTC. The chain joins TRBV28 to TRBJ2-7; no clear D. Trimming shortened V by 2 bases and J by 4 bases, and 9 bases separated the two germline ends. The CDR3 covers 13 residues. Per germline, CDR1 MDHEN and CDR2 SYDVKM.

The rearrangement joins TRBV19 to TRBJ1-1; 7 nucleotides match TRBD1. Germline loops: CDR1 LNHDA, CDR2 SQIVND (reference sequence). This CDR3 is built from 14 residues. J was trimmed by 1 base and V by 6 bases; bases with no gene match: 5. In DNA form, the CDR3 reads TGTGCCAGTAGCCGAAGACAGGGGAACACTGAAGCTTTCTTT. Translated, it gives CASSRRQGNTEAFF.

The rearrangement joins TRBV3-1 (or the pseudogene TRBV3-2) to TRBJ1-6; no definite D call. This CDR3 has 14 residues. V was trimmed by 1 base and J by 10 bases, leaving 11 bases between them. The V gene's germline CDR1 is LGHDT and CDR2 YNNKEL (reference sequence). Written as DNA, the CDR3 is TGTGCCAGCAGCCAAGGTCCAGCCGGGTCACCCCTCCACTTT. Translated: CASSQGPAGSPLHF.

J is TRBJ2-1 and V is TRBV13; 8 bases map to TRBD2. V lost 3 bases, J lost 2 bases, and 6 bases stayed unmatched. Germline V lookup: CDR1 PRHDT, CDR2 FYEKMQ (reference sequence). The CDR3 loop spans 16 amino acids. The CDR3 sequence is CASSFESGRAYNEQFF. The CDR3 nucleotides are TGTGCCAGCAGCTTCGAGAGCGGGAGAGCCTACAATGAGCAGTTCTTC. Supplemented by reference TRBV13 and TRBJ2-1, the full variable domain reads AAGVIQSPRHLIKEKRETATLKCYPIPRHDTVYWYQQGPGQDPQFLISFYEKMQSDKGSIPDRFSAQQFSDYHSELNMSSLELGDSALYFCASSFESGRAYNEQFFGPGTRLTVL.

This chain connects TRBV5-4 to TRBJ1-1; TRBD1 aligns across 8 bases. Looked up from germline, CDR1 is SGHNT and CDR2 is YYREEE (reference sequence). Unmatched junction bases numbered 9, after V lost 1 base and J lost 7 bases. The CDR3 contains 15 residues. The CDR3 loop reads CASSLPGGLANEAFF. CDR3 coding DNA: TGTGCCAGCAGCTTGCCAGGGGGCCTAGCCAATGAAGCTTTCTTT.

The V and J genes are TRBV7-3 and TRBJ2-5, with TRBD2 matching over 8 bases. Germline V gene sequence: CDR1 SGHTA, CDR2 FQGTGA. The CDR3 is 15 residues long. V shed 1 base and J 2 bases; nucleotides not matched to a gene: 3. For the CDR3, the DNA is TGTGCCAGCAGCTTAAGCGGGGGGCCTCAAGAGACCCAGTACTTC. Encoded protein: CASSLSGGPQETQYF.

For the CDR3, the DNA is TGTGCCAGCAGTTACTCAAAGGACTTAAACTATGGCTACACCTTC. It yields the protein CASSYSKDLNYGYTF. The chain uses TRBV6-5 and TRBJ1-2; the D is unclear. This CDR3 has 15 amino acids. The germline V gene has CDR1 MNHEY and CDR2 SVGAGI. Trimming removed 0 bases from V and 2 bases from J, with 10 bases in between.

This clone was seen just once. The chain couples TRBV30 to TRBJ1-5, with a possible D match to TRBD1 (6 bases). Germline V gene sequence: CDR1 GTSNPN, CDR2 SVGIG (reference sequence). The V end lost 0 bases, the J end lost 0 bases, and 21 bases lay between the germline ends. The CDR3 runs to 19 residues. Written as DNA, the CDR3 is TGTGCCTGGAGTGTACTTCGTCCGGGACATACATCTAGCAATCAGCCCCAGCATTTT. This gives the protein CAWSVLRPGHTSSNQPQHF. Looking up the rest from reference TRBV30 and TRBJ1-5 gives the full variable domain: SQTIHQWPATLVQPVGSPLSLECTVEGTSNPNLYWYRQAAGRGLQLLFYSVGIGQISSEVPQNLSASRPQDRQFILSSKKLLLSDSGFYLCAWSVLRPGHTSSNQPQHFGDGTRLSIL.

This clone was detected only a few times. Written as DNA, the CDR3 is TGTGCCAGCAGTTTACGCCCGGGACAGGGAGGATACGAGCAGTACTTC. Translated: CASSLRPGQGGYEQYF. The V and J genes are TRBV28 and TRBJ2-7; 9 bases align to TRBD1. This CDR3 contains 16 residues. V dropped 2 bases and J dropped 4; count of bases not matched to a gene: 9. Looked up from germline, CDR1 is MDHEN and CDR2 is SYDVKM.

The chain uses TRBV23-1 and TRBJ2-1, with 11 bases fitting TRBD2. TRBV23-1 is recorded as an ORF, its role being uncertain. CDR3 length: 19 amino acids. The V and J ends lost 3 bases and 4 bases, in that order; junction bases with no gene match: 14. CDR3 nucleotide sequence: TGCGCCAGCAGTCATCGGGGGACCATTGGACTAGCGGGTTACAATGAGCAGTTCTTC. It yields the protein CASSHRGTIGLAGYNEQFF.

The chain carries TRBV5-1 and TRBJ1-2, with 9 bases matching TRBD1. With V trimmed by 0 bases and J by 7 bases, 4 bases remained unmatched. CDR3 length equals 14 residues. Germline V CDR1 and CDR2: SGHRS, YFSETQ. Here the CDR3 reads CASSLGTGEIGYTF. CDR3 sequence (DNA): TGCGCCAGCAGCTTGGGGACAGGGGAAATTGGCTACACCTTC.

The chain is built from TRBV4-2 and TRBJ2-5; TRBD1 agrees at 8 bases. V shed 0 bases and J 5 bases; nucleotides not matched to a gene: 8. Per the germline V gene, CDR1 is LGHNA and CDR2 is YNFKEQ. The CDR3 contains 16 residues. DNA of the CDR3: TGTGCCAGCAGCCAAGAATCGCAGGGGGCGTGGGAGACCCAGTACTTC. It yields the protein CASSQESQGAWETQYF.

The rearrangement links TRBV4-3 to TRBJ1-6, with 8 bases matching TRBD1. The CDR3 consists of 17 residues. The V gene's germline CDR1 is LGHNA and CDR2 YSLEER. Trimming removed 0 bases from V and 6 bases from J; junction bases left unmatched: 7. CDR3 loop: CASSQESFDRGNSPLHF. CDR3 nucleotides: TGCGCCAGCAGCCAAGAATCTTTCGACAGGGGTAATTCACCCCTCCACTTT.

CDR3 sequence reads: CAIKPGLAQRGDETQYF. CDR3 coding DNA: TGTGCCATCAAGCCCGGACTAGCCCAAAGGGGGGACGAGACCCAGTACTTC. The chain has TRBV10-3 and TRBJ2-5; TRBD2 agrees at 8 bases. Per the germline V gene, CDR1 is ENHRY and CDR2 is SYGVKD. This CDR3 contains 17 residues. With V trimmed by 7 bases and J by 5 bases, 18 bases remained unmatched.

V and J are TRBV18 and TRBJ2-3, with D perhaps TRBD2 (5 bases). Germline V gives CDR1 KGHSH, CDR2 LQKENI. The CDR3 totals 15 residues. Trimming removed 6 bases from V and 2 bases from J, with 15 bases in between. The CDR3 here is CASSHELVPTDTQYF. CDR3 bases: TGTGCCAGCTCTCACGAACTAGTCCCCACAGATACGCAGTATTTT.

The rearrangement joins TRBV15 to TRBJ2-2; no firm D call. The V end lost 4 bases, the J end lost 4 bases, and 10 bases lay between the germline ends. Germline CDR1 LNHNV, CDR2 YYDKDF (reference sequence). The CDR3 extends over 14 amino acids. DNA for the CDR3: TGTGCCACCAGCACAGGCGAAGTCACCGGGGAGCTGTTTTTT. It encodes CATSTGEVTGELFF.

The CDR3, as DNA: TGCGCCAGCAGCTTGGGGCTAGCGCACGAGGGGGAGACCCAGTACTTC. Protein sequence: CASSLGLAHEGETQYF. This sequence joins TRBV5-1 and TRBJ2-5, with D perhaps TRBD2 (6 bases). Germline V gene data show CDR1 as SGHRS and CDR2 as YFSETQ. V gave up 0 bases and J gave up 5 bases, with 17 bases separating them. The CDR3 runs 16 residues.

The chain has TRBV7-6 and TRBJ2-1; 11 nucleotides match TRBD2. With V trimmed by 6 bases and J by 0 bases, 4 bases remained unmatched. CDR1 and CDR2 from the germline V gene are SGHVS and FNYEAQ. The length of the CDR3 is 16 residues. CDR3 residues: CASRGLAGRSYNEQFF. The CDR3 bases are TGTGCCAGCAGAGGACTAGCGGGCCGCTCCTACAATGAGCAGTTCTTC.

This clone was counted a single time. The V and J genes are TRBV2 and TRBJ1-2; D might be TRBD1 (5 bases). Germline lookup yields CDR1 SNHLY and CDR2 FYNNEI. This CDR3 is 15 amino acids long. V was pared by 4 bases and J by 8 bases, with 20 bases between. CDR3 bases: TGTGCCAGCAGTGGTCCGGTAGGCAGGGTAGGAGGCTACACCTTC. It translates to CASSGPVGRVGGYTF. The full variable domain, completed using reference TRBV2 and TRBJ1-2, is EPEVTQTPSHQVTQMGQEVILRCVPISNHLYFYWYRQILGQKVEFLVSFYNNEISEKSEIFDDQFSVERPDGSNFTLKIRSTKLEDSAMYFCASSGPVGRVGGYTFGSGTRLTVV.

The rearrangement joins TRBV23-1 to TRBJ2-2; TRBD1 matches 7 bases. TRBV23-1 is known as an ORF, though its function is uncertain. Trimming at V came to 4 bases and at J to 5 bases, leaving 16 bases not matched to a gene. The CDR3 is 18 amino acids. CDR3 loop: CASSPLDRECLKTGELFF. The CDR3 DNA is TGCGCCAGCAGTCCTCTCGACAGGGAATGTTTAAAGACCGGGGAGCTGTTTTTT.

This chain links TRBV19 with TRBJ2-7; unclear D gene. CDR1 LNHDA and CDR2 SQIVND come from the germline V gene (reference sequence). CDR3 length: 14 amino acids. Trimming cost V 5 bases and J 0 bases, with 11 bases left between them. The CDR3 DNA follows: TGTGCCAGTAGTTCCGACTGGAACTCCTACGAGCAGTACTTC. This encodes CASSSDWNSYEQYF.

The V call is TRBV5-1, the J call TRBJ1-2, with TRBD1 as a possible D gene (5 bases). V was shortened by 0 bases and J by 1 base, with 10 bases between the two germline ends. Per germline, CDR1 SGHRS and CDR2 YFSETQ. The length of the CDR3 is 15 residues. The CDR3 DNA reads TGCGCCAGCAGCTTGGCCGCCGGGGGTAACTATGGCTACACCTTC. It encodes CASSLAAGGNYGYTF.

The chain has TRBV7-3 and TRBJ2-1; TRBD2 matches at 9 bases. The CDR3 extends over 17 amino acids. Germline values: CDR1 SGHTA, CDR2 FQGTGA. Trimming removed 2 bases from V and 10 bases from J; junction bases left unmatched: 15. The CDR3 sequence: CASSLFGGGGLAKEQFF. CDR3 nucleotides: TGTGCCAGCAGCTTATTTGGGGGTGGTGGACTAGCGAAAGAGCAGTTCTTC.

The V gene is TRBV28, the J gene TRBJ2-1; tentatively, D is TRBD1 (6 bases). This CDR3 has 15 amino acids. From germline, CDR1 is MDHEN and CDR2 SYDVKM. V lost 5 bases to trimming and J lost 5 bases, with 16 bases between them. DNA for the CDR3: TGTGCCAGCAGTCCCCAGGGGAAACAACACAATGAGCAGTTCTTC. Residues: CASSPQGKQHNEQFF.

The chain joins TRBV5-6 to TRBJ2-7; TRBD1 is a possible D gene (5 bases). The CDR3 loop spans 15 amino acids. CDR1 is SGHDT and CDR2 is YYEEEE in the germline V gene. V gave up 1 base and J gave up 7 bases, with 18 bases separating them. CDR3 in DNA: TGTGCCAGCAGCTTGTACCGGCCAGGGAACGTTGAGCAGTACTTC. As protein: CASSLYRPGNVEQYF.